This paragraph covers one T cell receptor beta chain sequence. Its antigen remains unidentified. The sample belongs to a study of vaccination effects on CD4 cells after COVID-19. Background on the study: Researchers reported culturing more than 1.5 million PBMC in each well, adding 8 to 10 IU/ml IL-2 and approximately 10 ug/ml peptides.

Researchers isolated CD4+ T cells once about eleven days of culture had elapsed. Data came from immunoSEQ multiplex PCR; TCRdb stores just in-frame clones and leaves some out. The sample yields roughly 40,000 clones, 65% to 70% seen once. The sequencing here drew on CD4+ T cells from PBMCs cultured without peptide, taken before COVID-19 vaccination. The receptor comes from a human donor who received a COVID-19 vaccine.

This chain's CDR3 is CAALGSGTDTQYF. CDR3 DNA sequence: TGTGCCGCGCTAGGGAGCGGGACAGATACGCAGTATTTT. The J gene is TRBJ2-3, the V gene TRBV10-3; a weak D match, TRBD2 (6 bases). V was clipped by 11 bases and J by 3 bases, with 15 bases between them. Germline loops: CDR1 ENHRY, CDR2 SYGVKD. The CDR3 extends over 13 amino acids.